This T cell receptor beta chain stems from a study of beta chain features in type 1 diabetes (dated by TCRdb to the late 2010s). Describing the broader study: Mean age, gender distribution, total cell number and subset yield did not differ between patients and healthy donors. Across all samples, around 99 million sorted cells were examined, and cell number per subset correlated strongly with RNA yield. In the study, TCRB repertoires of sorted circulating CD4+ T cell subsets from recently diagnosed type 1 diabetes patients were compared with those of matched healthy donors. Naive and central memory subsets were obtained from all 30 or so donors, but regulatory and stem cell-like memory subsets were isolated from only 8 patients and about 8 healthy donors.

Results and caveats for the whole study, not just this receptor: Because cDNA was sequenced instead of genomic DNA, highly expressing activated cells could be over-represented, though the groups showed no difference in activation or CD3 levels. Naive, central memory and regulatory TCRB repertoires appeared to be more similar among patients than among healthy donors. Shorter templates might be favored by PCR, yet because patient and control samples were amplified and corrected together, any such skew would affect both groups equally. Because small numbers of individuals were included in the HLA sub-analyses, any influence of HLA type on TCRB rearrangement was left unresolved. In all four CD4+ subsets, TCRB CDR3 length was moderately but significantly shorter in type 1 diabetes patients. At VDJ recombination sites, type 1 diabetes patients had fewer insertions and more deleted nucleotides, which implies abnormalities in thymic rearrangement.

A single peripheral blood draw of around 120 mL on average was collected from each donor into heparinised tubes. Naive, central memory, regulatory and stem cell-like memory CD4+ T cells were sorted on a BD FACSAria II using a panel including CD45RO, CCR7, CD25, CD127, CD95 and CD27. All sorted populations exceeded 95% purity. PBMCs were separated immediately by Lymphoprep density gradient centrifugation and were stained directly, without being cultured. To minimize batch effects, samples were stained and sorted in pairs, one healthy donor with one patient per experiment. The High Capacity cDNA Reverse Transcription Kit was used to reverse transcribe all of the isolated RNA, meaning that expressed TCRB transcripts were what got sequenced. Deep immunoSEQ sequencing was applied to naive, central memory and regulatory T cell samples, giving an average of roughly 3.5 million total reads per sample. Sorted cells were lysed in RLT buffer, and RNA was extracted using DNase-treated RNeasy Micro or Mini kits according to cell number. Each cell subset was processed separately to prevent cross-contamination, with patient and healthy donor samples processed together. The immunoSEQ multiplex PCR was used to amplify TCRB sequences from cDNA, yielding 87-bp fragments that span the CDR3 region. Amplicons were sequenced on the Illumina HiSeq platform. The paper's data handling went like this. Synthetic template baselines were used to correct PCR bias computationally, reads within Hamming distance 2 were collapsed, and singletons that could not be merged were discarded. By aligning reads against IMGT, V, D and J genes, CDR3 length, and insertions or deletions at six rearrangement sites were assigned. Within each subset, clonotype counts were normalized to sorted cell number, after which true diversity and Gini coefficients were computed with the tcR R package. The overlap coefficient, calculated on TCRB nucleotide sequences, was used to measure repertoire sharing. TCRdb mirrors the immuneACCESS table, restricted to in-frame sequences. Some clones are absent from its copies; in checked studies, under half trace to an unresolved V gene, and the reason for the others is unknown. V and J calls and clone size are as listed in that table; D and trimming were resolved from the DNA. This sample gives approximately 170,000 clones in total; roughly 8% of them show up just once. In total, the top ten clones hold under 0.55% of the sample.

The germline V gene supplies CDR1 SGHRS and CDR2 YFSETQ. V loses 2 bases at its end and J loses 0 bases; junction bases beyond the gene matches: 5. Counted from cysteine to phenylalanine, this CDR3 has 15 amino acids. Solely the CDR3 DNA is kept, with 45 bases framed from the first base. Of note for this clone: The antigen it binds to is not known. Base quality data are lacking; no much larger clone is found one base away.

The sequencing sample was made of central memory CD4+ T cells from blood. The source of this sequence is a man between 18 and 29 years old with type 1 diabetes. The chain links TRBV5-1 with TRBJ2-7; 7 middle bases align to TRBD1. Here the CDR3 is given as CASSFQGGPSYEQYF. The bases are TGCGCCAGCAGCTTTCAAGGGGGCCCCTCCTACGAGCAGTACTTC.